These 17 T cell receptor beta chains share one sample of origin, sequenced in a study of monozygotic twins with inflammatory bowel disease. TCRdb reprocessed the 5' RACE reads and keeps a single row for each CDR3 protein, giving no DNA. The specimen's table records 300,000 to 350,000 distinct CDR3 sequences. The sample taken for sequencing was blood. Every receptor here comes from a human donor with ulcerative colitis or Crohn's disease, or a healthy co-twin of an affected twin (not recorded which).

The rearrangement joins TRBV5-4 to TRBJ2-3. The CDR3 consists of 15 residues. Per the germline V gene, CDR1 is SGHNT and CDR2 is YYREEE (reference sequence). The CDR3 protein is CASSFPGVYPDTQYF.

The V call is TRBV29-1, the J call TRBJ2-7; without DNA, the TCRdb call of TRBD2 cannot be checked. The V gene's germline CDR1 is SQVTM and CDR2 ANQGSEA. The length of the CDR3 is 13 residues. The CDR3 is CSVEGLGTYEQYF.

This chain links TRBV9 with TRBJ2-7; TCRdb's assignment of TRBD1 cannot be checked, as there is no DNA. This CDR3 contains 13 residues. Germline CDR1 is SGDLS and CDR2 is YYNGEE. The CDR3 is CASSPGTQPVQYF.

This chain uses TRBV5-1 with TRBJ2-1; the D call of TRBD2 rests on TCRdb alone, since no DNA is present to check it. This CDR3 spans 14 amino acids. Per germline, CDR1 SGHRS and CDR2 YFSETQ. The CDR3: CASSLGPEGLSWFF.

V usage is TRBV18 and J usage is TRBJ1-5; TCRdb designates TRBD1, a call that cannot be tested without DNA. The CDR3 has 16 amino acids. Germline CDR1 KGHSH, CDR2 LQKENI. CDR3 residues: CASSPAPLASNQPQHF. Looking up the rest from reference TRBV18 and TRBJ1-5 gives the full variable domain: NAGVMQNPRHLVRRRGQEARLRCSPMKGHSHVYWYRQLPEEGLKFMVYLQKENIIDESGMPKERFSAEFPKEGPSILRIQQVVRGDSAAYFCASSPAPLASNQPQHFGDGTRLSIL.

This chain uses TRBV12-3 or TRBV12-4 with TRBJ2-7; TCRdb designates TRBD2, a call that cannot be tested without DNA. The CDR3 length is 14 residues. CDR3: CASSSSQVFHEQYF.

The V gene is TRBV28, the J gene TRBJ2-6; TCRdb reports TRBD2, a call that lacks DNA to check it against. The V gene's germline CDR1 is MDHEN and CDR2 SYDVKM. This CDR3 has 15 residues. The chain's CDR3 is CASQDGRTGANVLTF.

The rearrangement uses TRBV5-1 and TRBJ2-5. Germline V gene data show CDR1 as SGHRS and CDR2 as YFSETQ. The CDR3 runs to 14 residues. The CDR3 region is CASSRRLAKETQYF.

This sequence joins TRBV20-1 and TRBJ1-1; the TRBD1 assignment by TCRdb is unverifiable without DNA. The CDR3 has 14 residues. CDR1 is DFQATT, CDR2 SNEGSKA, per germline (reference sequence). The chain's CDR3 is CSASGANEGTEAFF.

The chain recombines TRBV7-8 with TRBJ1-1; as DNA is missing, the TRBD1 call by TCRdb cannot be tested. The CDR3 is 13 residues long. Looked up from germline, CDR1 is SGHVS and CDR2 is FQNEAQ. CDR3 sequence: CASSLGDALGAFF.

The chain uses TRBV6-2 or TRBV6-3 and TRBJ2-7; without DNA, the TCRdb call of TRBD2 cannot be checked. The CDR3 covers 17 residues. Germline values: CDR1 MNHEY, CDR2 SVGEGT. The CDR3 sequence: CASLTISLSGNNYEQYF.

V usage is TRBV9 and J usage is TRBJ1-2; there is no DNA to check the TCRdb D call of TRBD1. Germline V CDR1 and CDR2: SGDLS, YYNGEE. The CDR3 runs 14 residues. CDR3 loop: CASSVAGGEYGYTF.

The rearrangement joins TRBV7-2 to TRBJ1-2; with no DNA, the TCRdb D assignment of TRBD1 cannot be verified. Germline lookup yields CDR1 SGHTA and CDR2 FQGNSA. This CDR3 has 14 residues. The chain's CDR3 is CASQNTWDRGGYTF.

J is TRBJ2-7 and V is TRBV6-1; TCRdb's assignment of TRBD2 cannot be checked, as there is no DNA. Germline CDR1 and CDR2: MNHNS and SASEGT. This CDR3 contains 14 residues. The CDR3 sequence: CASSGLGQLYEQYF.

The chain carries TRBV28 and TRBJ1-3; the TRBD1 assignment by TCRdb is unverifiable without DNA. The CDR3 is made up of 16 amino acids. Germline lookup yields CDR1 MDHEN and CDR2 SYDVKM. CDR3: CASSRSGGQGGNTIYF.

This rearrangement joins TRBV24-1 to TRBJ2-1; TCRdb selects TRBD2, and the lack of DNA leaves this call unchecked. Per the germline V gene, CDR1 is KGHDR and CDR2 is SFDVKD. This CDR3 comprises 12 residues. The CDR3 sequence is CATSDTLAEQFF.

This sequence joins TRBV7-9 and TRBJ2-1; the D gene TCRdb calls, TRBD2, cannot be checked with no DNA. CDR1 and CDR2 (germline): SEHNR, FQNEAQ (reference sequence). This CDR3 is 13 amino acids long. CDR3 amino acids: CASSSSGGGEQFF.